These T cell receptor beta chains were read from a single sample in a study of T cell responses to AZD1222 COVID-19 vaccine. TCRdb's table, derived via immunoSEQ multiplex PCR, lists solely in-frame clones and lacks some. Here the sample spans about 140,000 clones, about 90% being singletons. Sequencing used peripheral blood, obtained 28 days after the second AZD1222 dose. The receptors originated from an adult who received the AZD1222 COVID-19 vaccine. The CDR3 runs from the conserved cysteine through the conserved F or W. A D gene is named only where the DNA matches it firmly. Where a row states a size, it is once, few, many or the class of an expanded clone; other rows omit it.

v_gene	abundance	d_gene	j_gene	CDR3aa	CDR3nt
TRBV7-9	NA	NA	TRBJ2-7	CASSHLAWGSDTYEQYF	TGTGCCAGCAGCCATTTAGCCTGGGGCAGCGACACCTACGAGCAGTACTTC
TRBV4-3	NA	NA	TRBJ1-2	CASSPRQDNYGYTF	TGCGCCAGCAGTCCCAGACAGGACAACTATGGCTACACCTTC
TRBV27	NA	NA	TRBJ2-7	CASSLGNTGHEQYF	TGTGCCAGCAGTTTAGGCAACACAGGGCACGAGCAGTACTTC
TRBV6-6	NA	NA	TRBJ2-1	CASTDRGGMSNEQFF	TGTGCCAGCACAGATAGAGGAGGGATGTCCAATGAGCAGTTCTTC
TRBV9	once	NA	TRBJ1-6	CASSDRARGNSPLHF	TGTGCCAGCAGCGACAGGGCCCGGGGTAATTCACCCCTCCACTTT
TRBV9	NA	TRBD2	TRBJ2-5	CASSARLAGGSETQYF	TGTGCCAGCAGCGCCCGACTAGCGGGGGGGAGTGAGACCCAGTACTTC
TRBV4-3	few	NA	TRBJ1-2	CASSASEALGYGYTF	TGCGCCAGCAGCGCCTCAGAGGCCCTCGGCTATGGCTACACCTTC
TRBV19	NA	NA	TRBJ2-2	CASTPPWSTGELFF	TGTGCCAGTACCCCCCCTTGGAGCACCGGGGAGCTGTTTTTT
TRBV15	NA	NA	TRBJ1-1	CATSRDWGRVNTEAFF	TGTGCCACCAGCAGAGATTGGGGCAGGGTAAACACTGAAGCTTTCTTT
TRBV11-3	NA	NA	TRBJ2-3	CASSLGDRNTQYF	TGTGCCAGCAGCTTAGGGGATAGAAATACGCAGTATTTT
TRBV29-1	NA	NA	TRBJ2-2	CSVDYPSGELFF	TGCAGCGTTGATTACCCTTCCGGGGAGCTGTTTTTT
TRBV4-2	NA	NA	TRBJ2-1	CASSQEFGGGSFLYNEQFF	TGTGCCAGCAGCCAAGAATTTGGGGGAGGATCCTTCCTCTACAATGAGCAGTTCTTC
TRBV6-5	NA	NA	TRBJ1-1	CASSYAFRTADEAFF	TGTGCCAGCAGTTACGCGTTCAGGACGGCTGATGAAGCTTTCTTT
TRBV9	NA	NA	TRBJ1-2	CASSEGEMGYGYTF	TGTGCCAGCAGCGAAGGGGAAATGGGTTATGGCTACACCTTC
TRBV4-2	NA	NA	TRBJ2-2	CASSQDMGTAGELFF	TGTGCCAGCAGCCAAGATATGGGAACGGCCGGGGAGCTGTTTTTT
TRBV7-6	NA	TRBD1	TRBJ2-7	CASSLSPGGVRRSSSYEQYF	TGTGCCAGCAGCTTATCCCCAGGGGGCGTTCGACGGTCGAGCTCCTACGAGCAGTACTTC
TRBV28	NA	TRBD1	TRBJ1-1	CASSFRGQMNTEAFF	TGTGCCAGCAGTTTTAGGGGGCAGATGAACACTGAAGCTTTCTTT
TRBV28	NA	NA	TRBJ1-5	CASSWTSRSNQPQHF	TGTGCCAGCAGTTGGACGTCGAGGAGCAATCAGCCCCAGCATTTT
TRBV19	NA	TRBD1	TRBJ2-1	CASSSQGASYNEQFF	TGTGCCAGTAGTTCGCAGGGGGCCTCCTACAATGAGCAGTTCTTC
TRBV24-1	NA	TRBD2	TRBJ2-3	CATSDLGTSAKADTQYF	TGTGCCACCAGTGATTTGGGGACTAGCGCGAAGGCAGATACGCAGTATTTT
TRBV5-1	NA	NA	TRBJ1-6	CASSLSDSNSPLHF	TGCGCCAGCAGCTTGTCGGACAGTAATTCACCCCTCCACTTT
TRBV7-2	NA	TRBD1	TRBJ1-5	CASSLVGTGAQPQHF	TGTGCCAGCAGCTTAGTTGGGACAGGGGCACAGCCCCAGCATTTT
TRBV7-8	NA	NA	TRBJ1-2	CASSLEGGYGYTF	TGTGCCAGCAGCTTAGAGGGGGGCTATGGCTACACCTTC
TRBV6-5	NA	NA	TRBJ2-1	CASGAGSPYNEQFF	TGTGCCAGTGGGGCAGGGTCGCCCTACAATGAGCAGTTCTTC
TRBV3-1/TRBV3-2	NA	TRBD1	TRBJ1-3	CASSHGQASGNTIYF	TGTGCCAGCAGCCACGGACAGGCCTCTGGAAACACCATATATTTT
TRBV6-5	once	NA	TRBJ2-5	CASSYLSGTQYF	TGTGCCAGCAGTTACCTAAGCGGGACCCAGTACTTC
TRBV6-6	NA	NA	TRBJ2-5	CASSPHATGQETQYF	TGTGCCAGCAGTCCTCACGCGACAGGCCAAGAGACCCAGTACTTC
TRBV7-2	NA	NA	TRBJ2-7	CASSLVTGLIISYEQYF	TGTGCCAGCAGCTTAGTGACGGGACTCATAATCTCCTACGAGCAGTACTTC
TRBV5-1	NA	NA	TRBJ1-1	CASSLTSGRDGEAFF	TGCGCCAGCAGCTTGACCTCTGGCAGGGATGGTGAAGCTTTCTTT
TRBV4-1	NA	NA	TRBJ1-5	CASSQDYGGSNQPQHF	TGCGCCAGCAGCCAAGATTACGGGGGCAGCAATCAGCCCCAGCATTTT
TRBV29-1	once	NA	TRBJ1-1	CSATGSGDTEAFF	TGCAGCGCAACAGGGTCGGGGGACACTGAAGCTTTCTTT
TRBV7-2	NA	NA	TRBJ2-4	CASSLLGAATKNIQYF	TGTGCCAGCAGCTTATTGGGGGCGGCGACCAAAAACATTCAGTACTTC
TRBV5-6	NA	NA	TRBJ2-7	CASSFTPTMNYEQYF	TGTGCCAGCAGCTTCACCCCCACCATGAACTACGAGCAGTACTTC
TRBV28	NA	NA	TRBJ1-5	CASLPSGMGQPQHF	TGTGCCAGCCTCCCGTCCGGGATGGGTCAGCCCCAGCATTTT
TRBV11-2	NA	TRBD2	TRBJ2-1	CASSEAGLTYNEQFF	TGTGCCAGCTCCGAAGCGGGACTTACCTACAATGAGCAGTTCTTC
TRBV5-5	NA	NA	TRBJ2-7	CASSYERNYEQYF	TGTGCCAGCAGCTACGAAAGAAACTACGAGCAGTACTTC
TRBV4-2	few	TRBD2	TRBJ2-2	CASSRLLAGVNTGELFF	TGTGCCAGCAGCCGATTACTAGCGGGGGTGAACACCGGGGAGCTGTTTTTT
TRBV7-8	NA	NA	TRBJ1-3	CASSLTAGNTIYF	TGTGCCAGCAGCTTAACAGCTGGAAACACCATATATTTT
TRBV7-3	NA	TRBD2	TRBJ2-1	CASSLRRPSGGAHNEQFF	TGTGCCAGCAGCTTAAGACGGCCTAGCGGGGGGGCCCACAATGAGCAGTTCTTC
TRBV7-9	NA	TRBD1	TRBJ2-7	CASSGRGRLEQYF	TGTGCCAGCAGCGGTAGGGGGCGGCTCGAGCAGTACTTC
TRBV5-1	NA	NA	TRBJ2-5	CASSLQTGTQETQYF	TGCGCCAGCAGCCTACAAACCGGGACGCAAGAGACCCAGTACTTC
TRBV5-1	NA	TRBD1	TRBJ1-2	CASSLTQGVGYTF	TGCGCCAGCAGCTTGACACAGGGGGTCGGCTACACCTTC
TRBV5-5	NA	NA	TRBJ2-3	CASSLRGGADADTQYF	TGTGCCAGCAGCCTCAGGGGGGGGGCGGACGCAGATACGCAGTATTTT
TRBV7-2	once	NA	TRBJ1-3	CASSLEGGSGNTIYF	TGTGCCAGCAGCTTGGAAGGTGGTTCTGGAAACACCATATATTTT
TRBV4-3	NA	TRBD2	TRBJ2-1	CASSQELAGGPDEQFF	TGCGCCAGCAGCCAAGAACTAGCGGGGGGTCCGGATGAGCAGTTCTTC
TRBV6-6	NA	NA	TRBJ2-3	CASSYSREDTQYF	TGTGCCAGCAGTTACTCACGGGAGGATACGCAGTATTTT